This is a list of T cell receptor beta chains from one sample in a study of CD8+CD57+ T cells in acquired aplastic anemia. TCRdb recomputed calls from the reads with MiXCR, one row per CDR3 protein. The table lists more than 95,000 distinct CDR3 sequences, about two fifths of them singletons, with over 2% in the top ten. The sample comprised sorted CD4+, CD8+, or CD8+CD57+ T cells (not recorded which) from PBMCs. All receptors come from a human donor with aplastic anemia. Both conserved end residues are part of each CDR3. The D gene is left open where the match is weak. Clone size, where shown, is once, few, many, or a class for clones that have expanded.

v_gene	len	j_gene	abundance	d_gene	CDR3aa	CDR3nt
TRBV7-9	16	TRBJ1-1	many	.	CASSSREAVGNTEAFF	TGTGCCAGCAGCTCAAGGGAGGCAGTTGGGAACACTGAAGCTTTCTTT
TRBV10-3	15	TRBJ1-4	.	.	CAISESGETNEKLFF	TGTGCCATCAGTGAGTCGGGGGAAACTAATGAAAAACTGTTTTTT
TRBV28	13	TRBJ1-4	few	.	CATFGRGYEKLFF	TGTGCCACCTTTGGACGGGGGTATGAAAAACTGTTTTTT
TRBV20-1	12	TRBJ2-5	many	.	CSSRDVQETQYF	TGCAGTTCTAGAGATGTCCAGGAGACCCAGTACTTC
TRBV2	13	TRBJ2-7	.	.	CASRLDISYEQYF	TGTGCCAGCAGGTTGGATATCTCCTACGAGCAGTACTTC
TRBV19	14	TRBJ2-2	many	TRBD1	CASESGTEKRELFF	TGTGCCAGTGAATCCGGGACAGAGAAGAGGGAGCTGTTTTTT
TRBV20-1	20	TRBJ2-7	many	TRBD2	CSARDRKGMFGTSGVGEQYF	TGCAGTGCTAGAGATCGGAAGGGCATGTTTGGGACTAGCGGGGTTGGTGAGCAGTACTTC
TRBV6-5	11	TRBJ2-1	few	.	CASSYTDEQFF	TGTGCCAGCAGTTACACGGATGAGCAGTTCTTC
TRBV3-1	16	TRBJ1-2	.	TRBD1	CASSHRGGRTNYGYTF	TGTGCCAGCAGCCACAGGGGGGGACGGACTAACTATGGCTACACCTTC
TRBV7-2	13	TRBJ2-7	.	.	CASSTPPTYEQYF	TGTGCTAGCAGCACCCCCCCGACCTACGAGCAGTACTTC
TRBV7-9	14	TRBJ1-1	few	.	CASSPRGRKLEAFF	TGTGCCAGCAGCCCCAGGGGCAGAAAGCTTGAAGCTTTCTTC
TRBV12-3/TRBV12-4	13	TRBJ1-6	many	TRBD1	CASSRQGDSPLHF	TGTGCCAGCAGTAGACAGGGGGATTCACCCCTCCACTTT
TRBV10-3	13	TRBJ2-2	many	.	CAISSWDTGELFF	TGTGCCATCAGTTCTTGGGACACCGGGGAGCTGTTTTTT
TRBV4-1	13	TRBJ1-1	many	.	CASSQVKGDGAFF	TGCGCCAGCAGCCAAGTAAAGGGAGATGGAGCTTTCTTT
TRBV20-1	15	TRBJ1-2	many	.	CSASHGSQANYGYTF	TGCAGTGCATCCCATGGCAGTCAAGCTAACTATGGCTACACCTTC
TRBV15	12	TRBJ1-1	.	.	CATSRDDTKAFF	TGTGCCACCAGCAGAGACGACACAAAAGCTTTCTTT
TRBV11-1	14	TRBJ1-6	many	.	CASSLGAYNSPLHF	TGTGCCAGCAGCTTGGGAGCCTATAATTCACCCCTCCACTTT
TRBV5-1	14	TRBJ2-3	.	.	CASGLEGPGDTQYF	TGCGCCAGCGGCTTGGAGGGGCCCGGGGATACGCAGTATTTT
TRBV20-1	16	TRBJ2-2	many	.	CSAAGGRGINTGELFF	TGCAGTGCTGCCGGCGGGCGGGGCATAAACACCGGGGAGCTGTTTTTT
TRBV25-1	15	TRBJ1-2	once	.	CASSLVPDLNYGYTF	TGTGCCAGCAGCTTAGTTCCAGATCTTAACTATGGCTACACCTTC
TRBV7-2	15	TRBJ1-1	.	.	CASSLVSGVNAEAFF	TGTGCCAGCAGCTTAGTGTCAGGGGTTAACGCTGAAGCTTTCTTT
TRBV10-3	14	TRBJ2-3	.	.	CAISETPQTDTQYF	TGTGCCATCAGTGAGACCCCCCAGACAGATACGCAGTATTTT
TRBV15	15	TRBJ1-2	.	.	CATSRDRVGDYGYTF	TGTGCCACCAGCAGAGACAGGGTGGGTGATTATGGCTACACCTTC
TRBV20-1	13	TRBJ1-2	many	TRBD1	CSAEPGQLGGYTF	TGCAGTGCTGAACCGGGACAGCTGGGAGGCTACACCTTC
TRBV6-1	14	TRBJ1-4	few	.	CASSVTRTNEKLFF	TGTGCCAGCAGTGTCACTAGAACTAATGAAAAACTGTTTTTT
TRBV25-1	17	TRBJ2-7	.	.	CASSRETDAGTTYEQYF	TGTGCCAGCAGCCGGGAAACCGATGCCGGGACAACCTACGAGCAGTACTTC
TRBV15	14	TRBJ1-5	.	.	CATSRQGGNQPQHF	TGTGCCACCAGCAGACAGGGAGGCAATCAGCCCCAGCATTTT
TRBV5-5	11	TRBJ2-1	few	.	CASNFVGEQFF	TGTGCCAGCAACTTCGTTGGCGAGCAGTTCTTC
TRBV24-1	20	TRBJ2-1	many	TRBD2	CATSASLGLAGGSSYNEQFF	TGTGCCACCAGTGCCTCCCTAGGGCTAGCGGGGGGGAGCTCCTACAATGAGCAGTTCTTC
TRBV5-1	13	TRBJ2-5	many	.	CASSYQGGETQYF	TGCGCCAGCAGCTACCAGGGGGGAGAGACCCAGTACTTC
TRBV5-1	14	TRBJ1-2	many	.	CASSLEGTTYGYTF	TGCGCCAGCAGCTTGGAGGGGACGACCTATGGCTACACCTTC
TRBV5-6	13	TRBJ2-7	many	TRBD2	CASSSWTSERKYF	TGTGCCAGCAGCTCATGGACTAGCGAAAGGAAGTACTTC
TRBV19	16	TRBJ1-6	.	TRBD1	CASSIPGTEHNSPLHF	TGTGCCAGTAGTATACCCGGGACAGAGCATAATTCACCCCTCCACTTT
TRBV18	13	TRBJ1-1	few	.	CASSPLRDTEAFF	TGTGCCAGCTCACCCCTGCGGGACACTGAAGCTTTCTTT
TRBV7-9	13	TRBJ2-7	.	.	CASSSSGSHEQYF	TGTGCCAGCAGCTCCTCAGGGAGCCACGAGCAGTACTTC
TRBV7-9	13	TRBJ1-4	few	.	CASSGNREEKLFF	TGTGCCAGCAGCGGTAATAGGGAGGAAAAACTGTTTTTT
TRBV5-1	13	TRBJ1-1	many	.	CASSAHLNTEAFF	TGCGCCAGCAGCGCCCATTTGAACACTGAAGCTTTCTTT
TRBV19	14	TRBJ1-5	many	TRBD1	CASSMDRENQPQHF	TGTGCCAGTAGTATGGACAGGGAAAATCAGCCCCAGCATTTT
TRBV20-1	15	TRBJ1-3	many	.	CSAIEQGITGNTIYF	TGCAGTGCGATCGAACAGGGTATAACAGGAAACACCATATATTTT
TRBV2	13	TRBJ2-7	.	TRBD1	CARNRDRPGEQYF	TGTGCCAGAAACCGGGACAGACCGGGCGAGCAGTACTTC
TRBV11-2	15	TRBJ1-4	many	.	CASSLGGLGSEKLFF	TGTGCCAGCAGCTTAGGCGGACTAGGGAGTGAAAAACTGTTTTTT
TRBV15	15	TRBJ1-1	.	.	CATSRDAAEYTEAFF	TGTGCCACCAGCAGAGATGCTGCGGAATACACTGAAGCTTTCTTT
TRBV11-2	18	TRBJ1-2	many	.	CASSSTSVGRRTNYGYTF	TGTGCCAGCAGCTCTACCTCGGTGGGCCGAAGGACTAACTATGGCTACACCTTC
TRBV4-2	14	TRBJ1-2	.	TRBD1	CASSSPGQLYGYTF	TGTGCCAGCAGCTCACCGGGACAGCTCTATGGCTACACCTTC
TRBV7-9	14	TRBJ2-5	once	.	CASGGWRGQETQYF	TGTGCCAGCGGGGGGTGGCGGGGACAAGAGACCCAGTACTTC
TRBV24-1	17	TRBJ2-1	.	.	CASSPWDGQISYNEQFF	TGTGCCAGCAGCCCCTGGGACGGACAGATCTCCTACAATGAGCAGTTCTTC
TRBV12-3/TRBV12-4	16	TRBJ1-5	many	TRBD1	CASSSGTGGIGKPQHF	TGTGCCAGCAGTTCCGGGACAGGGGGCATTGGGAAGCCCCAGCATTTT
TRBV19	15	TRBJ2-3	many	.	CASSPEVPFTDTQYF	TGTGCCAGTAGCCCGGAGGTCCCGTTCACAGATACGCAGTATTTT
TRBV30	15	TRBJ2-3	.	.	CAFHPGLHRADTQYF	TGTGCCTTCCACCCGGGACTCCACCGGGCAGATACGCAGTATTTT
TRBV2	14	TRBJ2-1	many	TRBD1	CASSGSTGGREQFF	TGTGCCAGCAGTGGTTCAACAGGGGGCCGTGAGCAGTTCTTC
TRBV10-3	15	TRBJ1-4	many	.	CATMDSHSTNEKLFF	TGTGCCACAATGGACAGTCATTCAACTAATGAAAAACTGTTTTTT